The clone carrying this T cell receptor (beta chain) has only a few counts. Germline-derived CDR1 and CDR2 are MNHEY and SVGAGI. The CDR3 covers 14 residues. The V end was cut by 5 bases, the J end by 2 bases, with 10 bases between. The record originates from a study of blood T cells in healthy people across ages. The second PCR ran roughly 7 to 11 cycles with a sample-barcoded 5' primer and J-beta primers. Each CDR3 protein is one row after TCRdb ran MiXCR on the 5' RACE reads. Among nearly 800,000 distinct CDR3 sequences, just under 25% were seen once, and the ten largest hold approximately 3.7%. These sequences were also reported in another study, on T cells of mothers and their children. That publication notes: Detection yielded no persistent microchimeric T cell clones.

This TCR came from a boy aged 5-17 years in good health. The genes are TRBV6-5 and TRBJ2-1; tentative D call: TRBD2 (6 bases). The sample comprised blood. This CDR3 reads CASSRLDPYNEQFF. The CDR3 DNA reads TGTGCCAGCAGTCGACTAGACCCCTACAATGAGCAGTTCTTC.